This is a list of T cell receptor beta chains from one sample in a study of early T cells in non-severe SARS-CoV-2 infection. One entry per CDR3 protein, called by TCRdb with MiXCR from the 5' RACE reads. The table records 85,000 to 120,000 distinct CDR3 sequences, roughly 14% of them present only once. The sequenced sample consisted of whole blood. Receptor source: an adult who was a healthcare worker with PCR-confirmed SARS-CoV-2 infection or an uninfected control (not recorded which). The CDR3 runs from the conserved cysteine through the conserved F or W. Clone sizes are given selectively: once, few, many, or a class where the clone is expanded.

j_call: TRBJ1-4; v_call: TRBV20-1; clone_size: many; cdr3_aa: CSARVIGEKLFF
j_call: TRBJ2-1; v_call: TRBV5-1; clone_size: many; cdr3_aa: CASSPQPGLAGRRSYNEQFF
j_call: TRBJ2-1; v_call: TRBV4-3; clone_size: -; cdr3_aa: CASGREVSYNEQFF
j_call: TRBJ2-7; v_call: TRBV5-1; clone_size: -; cdr3_aa: CASSLLSGSYEQYF
j_call: TRBJ2-3; v_call: TRBV28; clone_size: few; cdr3_aa: CASSTSAASTDTQYF
j_call: TRBJ1-4; v_call: TRBV12-3/TRBV12-4; clone_size: few; cdr3_aa: CASSPGQPNEKLFF
j_call: TRBJ2-1; v_call: TRBV28; clone_size: -; cdr3_aa: CASSLRRELYNEQFF
j_call: TRBJ2-5; v_call: TRBV25-1; clone_size: -; cdr3_aa: CASSEIDRETQYF
j_call: TRBJ2-7; v_call: TRBV2; clone_size: many; cdr3_aa: CASNPKTGTYEQYF
j_call: TRBJ1-5; v_call: TRBV6-5; clone_size: many; cdr3_aa: CASSYSSNQPQHF
j_call: TRBJ1-3; v_call: TRBV2; clone_size: -; cdr3_aa: CASSEAPGQGGGNTIYF
j_call: TRBJ2-5; v_call: TRBV9; clone_size: -; cdr3_aa: CASSVDRGSHQETQYF
j_call: TRBJ2-3; v_call: TRBV20-1; clone_size: -; cdr3_aa: CSELARPTDTQYF
j_call: TRBJ2-1; v_call: TRBV6-2/TRBV6-3; clone_size: many; cdr3_aa: CASRDMSSYNEQFF
j_call: TRBJ2-5; v_call: TRBV10-3; clone_size: many; cdr3_aa: CAISEQAETQYF
j_call: TRBJ1-1; v_call: TRBV5-1; clone_size: few; cdr3_aa: CASSLDRQSTEAFF
j_call: TRBJ2-7; v_call: TRBV20-1; clone_size: many; cdr3_aa: CSARGLLAGAEYEQYF
j_call: TRBJ2-1; v_call: TRBV23-1; clone_size: many; cdr3_aa: CASRLAGSDNNEQFF
j_call: TRBJ1-2; v_call: TRBV9; clone_size: few; cdr3_aa: CASSLDSTGAHYYGYTF
j_call: TRBJ1-1; v_call: TRBV28; clone_size: many; cdr3_aa: CASSFQRLGTEAFF
j_call: TRBJ2-1; v_call: TRBV4-1; clone_size: -; cdr3_aa: CASSPSAGASNEQFF
j_call: TRBJ1-1; v_call: TRBV12-3/TRBV12-4; clone_size: many; cdr3_aa: CASSFAGGNTEAFF
j_call: TRBJ2-4; v_call: TRBV7-2; clone_size: few; cdr3_aa: CASSRGLPLAKNIQYF
j_call: TRBJ1-2; v_call: TRBV20-1; clone_size: many; cdr3_aa: CSALTGTEYGYTF
j_call: TRBJ2-7; v_call: TRBV20-1; clone_size: many; cdr3_aa: CSAATRDEQYF
j_call: TRBJ2-3; v_call: TRBV12-3/TRBV12-4; clone_size: many; cdr3_aa: CASRRTITTDTQYF
j_call: TRBJ2-2; v_call: TRBV27; clone_size: -; cdr3_aa: CASSLLAENTGELFF
j_call: TRBJ2-2; v_call: TRBV2; clone_size: few; cdr3_aa: CASSVEGRSTGELFF
j_call: TRBJ2-4; v_call: TRBV20-1; clone_size: -; cdr3_aa: CSASRSTGNYFEYF
j_call: TRBJ1-5; v_call: TRBV20-1; clone_size: -; cdr3_aa: CSARVDGDQPQHF
j_call: TRBJ1-1; v_call: TRBV20-1; clone_size: -; cdr3_aa: CSTPAQGGTEAFF
j_call: TRBJ2-7; v_call: TRBV7-2; clone_size: -; cdr3_aa: CASSNPGTGAYEQYF
j_call: TRBJ2-7; v_call: TRBV29-1; clone_size: -; cdr3_aa: CSVGGALGSEQYF
j_call: TRBJ1-5; v_call: TRBV6-1; clone_size: -; cdr3_aa: CASSEEGGLTPQHF
j_call: TRBJ2-7; v_call: TRBV28; clone_size: -; cdr3_aa: CASTPRPILIGEQYF
j_call: TRBJ2-4; v_call: TRBV20-1; clone_size: -; cdr3_aa: CSARPREEQNIQYF
j_call: TRBJ2-1; v_call: TRBV6-4; clone_size: -; cdr3_aa: CASSGGRDEQFF
j_call: TRBJ1-2; v_call: TRBV29-1; clone_size: -; cdr3_aa: CSVAGVGYGYTF
j_call: TRBJ1-5; v_call: TRBV27; clone_size: few; cdr3_aa: CASSLLDGDQPQHF
j_call: TRBJ2-1; v_call: TRBV5-6; clone_size: many; cdr3_aa: CASRLRPGNEQFF
j_call: TRBJ2-7; v_call: TRBV11-1; clone_size: few; cdr3_aa: CASSGRTGFWEQYF
j_call: TRBJ1-1; v_call: TRBV29-1; clone_size: many; cdr3_aa: CSVASLRATEAFF
j_call: TRBJ1-1; v_call: TRBV10-3; clone_size: few; cdr3_aa: CAISESGPRLSEAFF
j_call: TRBJ2-1; v_call: TRBV6-1; clone_size: -; cdr3_aa: CASLNLFSNEQFF
j_call: TRBJ1-6; v_call: TRBV20-1; clone_size: many; cdr3_aa: CSARVITYNSPLHF
j_call: TRBJ2-5; v_call: TRBV3-1; clone_size: many; cdr3_aa: CASSPDWGGDKETQYF
j_call: TRBJ2-7; v_call: TRBV20-1; clone_size: few; cdr3_aa: CSARDSPYEQYF
j_call: TRBJ1-5; v_call: TRBV3-1; clone_size: many; cdr3_aa: CASSPSRAGRNQPQHF
j_call: TRBJ2-7; v_call: TRBV29-1; clone_size: -; cdr3_aa: CSARGGDSYEQYF
j_call: TRBJ1-5; v_call: TRBV28; clone_size: -; cdr3_aa: CASSLLRGYSNQPQHF
j_call: TRBJ2-5; v_call: TRBV3-1; clone_size: many; cdr3_aa: CASTIAQLGQETQYF
j_call: TRBJ1-1; v_call: TRBV6-2/TRBV6-3; clone_size: -; cdr3_aa: CASSYTPGRMNTEAFF
j_call: TRBJ2-3; v_call: TRBV28; clone_size: many; cdr3_aa: CASSIPGPDTDTQYF
j_call: TRBJ2-5; v_call: TRBV7-8; clone_size: many; cdr3_aa: CASSLNLAGVLKTQYF
j_call: TRBJ1-5; v_call: TRBV7-2; clone_size: many; cdr3_aa: CASSLNRGSQPQHF
j_call: TRBJ2-1; v_call: TRBV28; clone_size: few; cdr3_aa: CASSSSGRILGQFF
j_call: TRBJ2-1; v_call: TRBV5-6; clone_size: many; cdr3_aa: CASSLGAGGSYNEQFF
j_call: TRBJ1-5; v_call: TRBV6-6; clone_size: few; cdr3_aa: CASEGENQPQHF
j_call: TRBJ1-4; v_call: TRBV7-9; clone_size: many; cdr3_aa: CASSFRVRTNEKLFF
j_call: TRBJ2-5; v_call: TRBV7-8; clone_size: few; cdr3_aa: CASSPDSETQYF